Presented here are 20 T cell receptor beta chains from one specimen sequenced in a study of blood T cell repertoires in COVID-19. The assay was immunoSEQ multiplex PCR, and TCRdb's table has in-frame clones only and misses some. The data show 220,000 or so clones, 70% to 90% seen once. Sequencing was performed on peripheral blood. All receptors come from a woman aged 50 to 65 with COVID-19, enrolled during active disease.

The chain joins TRBV19 to TRBJ1-4; D not resolved. CDR1 and CDR2 from the germline V gene are LNHDA and SQIVND (reference sequence). The CDR3 runs 16 residues. Trimming removed 7 bases at V and 5 bases at J, with 20 bases between. The CDR3 DNA is TGTGCCAGTACCTCCTGGGTGACGGGAAGAAATGAAAAACTGTTTTTT. This sequence encodes CASTSWVTGRNEKLFF.

V usage is TRBV6-5 and J usage is TRBJ2-3; 8 bases map to TRBD2. CDR1 is MNHEY and CDR2 is SVGAGI in the germline V gene. The CDR3 contains 14 residues. The trim removed 4 bases at V and 9 bases at J, leaving 9 bases unmatched. In DNA, the CDR3 is TGTGCCAGCAGTTCGGGAGGGGCTAGTTCCACGCAGTATTTT. Its translation: CASSSGGASSTQYF.

Here the CDR3 DNA reads TGTGCCAGCAGCACCGACAGGGATAGAAAGAAACTAGCGGGGAAACCCTACGAGCAGTACGTC. It is translated as CASSTDRDRKKLAGKPYEQYV. J is TRBJ2-7 and V is TRBV21-1; the table gives TRBD2 as D, unverified against the DNA. TRBV21-1 constitutes a pseudogene. The CDR3 runs 21 residues.

The gene calls are TRBV5-1 and TRBJ2-3; 8 bases line up with TRBD2. The germline V gene has CDR1 SGHRS and CDR2 YFSETQ. V trimming: 3 bases; J trimming: 8 bases; junction bases outside the gene matches: 5. The CDR3 consists of 13 residues. In DNA form, the CDR3 reads TGCGCCAGCAGCTCGGGGGGGCCGGCTACGCAGTATTTT. Protein: CASSSGGPATQYF.

The count of this clone is one. The chain employs TRBV7-8 and TRBJ1-2; D possibly corresponds to TRBD1 (5 bases). From germline, CDR1 is SGHVS and CDR2 FQNEAQ. This CDR3 has 16 residues. V was pared by 4 bases and J by 5 bases, with 20 bases between. CDR3 in DNA: TGTGCCAGCAGCTCCTCCGGCCTCGGGACTCAATATGGCTACACCTTC. Translation gives CASSSSGLGTQYGYTF.

A single count supports this clone. Written as DNA, the CDR3 is TGTGCCTGGAGAGGCGCGGGACAGGGGGTGAACACCGGGGAGCTGTTTTTT. The encoded protein is CAWRGAGQGVNTGELFF. The chain is built from TRBV30 and TRBJ2-2; 11 bases align to TRBD1. Trimming cost V 3 bases and J 1 base; bases outside gene matches: 7. Per the germline V gene, CDR1 is GTSNPN and CDR2 is SVGIG (reference sequence). The CDR3 is made up of 17 amino acids.

V usage is TRBV5-1 and J usage is TRBJ1-1; 8 positions agree with TRBD1. Germline CDR1 reads SGHRS; CDR2 reads YFSETQ. This CDR3 spans 14 amino acids. J gave up 1 base and V 3 bases, and 2 bases lay outside the gene matches. CDR3 sequence (DNA): TGCGCCAGCAGCTGGACAGGGAGGAACACTGAAGCTTTCTTT. Protein: CASSWTGRNTEAFF.

V and J are TRBV3-1 (or the pseudogene TRBV3-2) and TRBJ1-2; 7 bases are shared with TRBD1. The CDR3 extends over 15 amino acids. Germline V gives CDR1 LGHDT, CDR2 YNNKEL (reference sequence). V gave up 6 bases and J gave up 1 base; unmatched junction bases: 8. CDR3 in amino acids: CASRQGTGNNYGYTF. The CDR3 DNA is TGTGCCAGCAGACAGGGGACGGGAAATAACTATGGCTACACCTTC.

The V gene is TRBV6-5, the J gene TRBJ2-2, with D perhaps TRBD2 (5 bases). The CDR3 totals 16 residues. CDR1 and CDR2 from the germline V gene are MNHEY and SVGAGI. Trimming shortened V by 4 bases and J by 1 base, and 13 bases separated the two germline ends. The chain's CDR3 is CASSFFVGRNTGELFF. The CDR3 coding sequence is TGTGCCAGCAGTTTCTTTGTGGGGAGGAACACCGGGGAGCTGTTTTTT.

The J gene is TRBJ2-2, the V gene TRBV27, with D possibly being TRBD1 (5 bases). Germline V gene lookup returns CDR1 MNHEY and CDR2 SMNVEV (reference sequence). The CDR3 runs 16 residues. Trimming pared 5 bases from V and 4 bases from J, leaving 17 bases between. CDR3: CASSNGQTRTTGELFF. Written as DNA, the CDR3 is TGTGCCAGCAGTAACGGACAAACCCGAACCACCGGGGAGCTGTTTTTT.

This rearrangement joins TRBV10-2 to TRBJ1-5; TRBD1 is a possible D gene (5 bases). Trimming took off 5 bases at V and 5 bases at J, with 16 bases between the two ends. The CDR3 extends over 15 amino acids. The germline V gene encodes CDR1 WSHSY and CDR2 SAAADI. The CDR3 is CASSLSSRVDQPQHF. As DNA, the CDR3 is TGCGCCAGCAGTCTTAGCTCCAGGGTTGATCAGCCCCAGCATTTT.

This chain uses TRBV18 with TRBJ2-3; 7 bases match TRBD2. J was trimmed by 5 bases and V by 2 bases; bases with no gene match: 7. Germline values: CDR1 KGHSH, CDR2 LQKENI. CDR3 size: 15 residues. This chain's CDR3 is CASSPGRASIDTQYF. The CDR3 region has the DNA TGTGCCAGCTCACCAGGGAGGGCGTCAATAGATACGCAGTATTTT.

The chain carries TRBV6-6 and TRBJ1-1; weak D call: TRBD1 (5 bases). CDR1 is MNHNY and CDR2 is SVGAGI in the germline V gene (reference sequence). The V end was cut by 3 bases, the J end by 3 bases, with 17 bases between. This CDR3 is built from 16 residues. The CDR3 sequence is CASSYSQGGFDTEAFF. Written as DNA, the CDR3 is TGTGCCAGCAGTTATTCGCAGGGTGGGTTCGACACTGAAGCTTTCTTT.

The V call is TRBV9, the J call TRBJ1-4; TRBD1 aligns across 8 bases. Germline V gives CDR1 SGDLS, CDR2 YYNGEE. The CDR3 length is 15 residues. V dropped 4 bases and J dropped 8; count of bases not matched to a gene: 10. The CDR3 DNA follows: TGTGCCAGCAGCTCAGGGGGCAGAACGAGGGAAAAACTGTTTTTT. Protein product: CASSSGGRTREKLFF.

The chain employs TRBV1 and TRBJ2-3; the table names TRBD1, a call not compared with the DNA. TRBV1 is an annotated pseudogene. The CDR3 extends over 16 amino acids. The CDR3 sequence: CTSSQGAEISTDTQYF. The CDR3 DNA is TGCACCAGCAGCCAAGGGGCAGAAATTAGCACAGATACGCAGTATTTT.

V gene TRBV3-1 (or the pseudogene TRBV3-2) combines with J gene TRBJ2-1; 8 positions match TRBD2. Trimming at V came to 1 base and at J to 6 bases, leaving 5 bases not matched to a gene. Germline loops: CDR1 LGHDT, CDR2 YNNKEL (reference sequence). The CDR3 covers 15 residues. Here the CDR3 DNA reads TGTGCCAGCAGCCAAGGGGCGGGGGGCCTCAATGAGCAGTTCTTC. This codes for CASSQGAGGLNEQFF.

This clone was recorded once. The chain links TRBV27 to TRBJ1-5; D is perhaps TRBD1 (6 bases). Trimming took 2 bases from V and 6 from J, leaving 11 bases between them. This CDR3 is built from 14 residues. Germline loops: CDR1 MNHEY, CDR2 SMNVEV (reference sequence). CDR3 in amino acids: CASSLTQGSQPQHF. The DNA of the CDR3 is TGTGCCAGCAGTTTAACACAGGGAAGTCAGCCCCAGCATTTT.

J is TRBJ1-2 and V is TRBV6-5; possibly TRBD1 for D (5 bases). Germline loops: CDR1 MNHEY, CDR2 SVGAGI. CDR3 size: 14 residues. V was clipped by 5 bases and J by 0 bases, with 10 bases between them. CDR3 bases: TGTGCCAGCAGTCAACAGGTAGCTAACTATGGCTACACCTTC. Its protein product is CASSQQVANYGYTF.

This clone showed up just once. The genes are TRBV6-5 and TRBJ2-1; 15 bases are shared with TRBD2. J lost 8 bases, V lost 7 bases, and 3 bases had no gene match. The CDR3 loop spans 14 amino acids. Germline V gene data show CDR1 as MNHEY and CDR2 as SVGAGI. CDR3 in amino acids: CASTGLAGGYEQFF. As DNA, the CDR3 is TGTGCCAGCACTGGACTAGCGGGGGGGTATGAGCAGTTCTTC.

The chain is built from TRBV27 and TRBJ2-1, with 16 bases fitting TRBD2. CDR3 length equals 20 residues. Germline V gene lookup returns CDR1 MNHEY and CDR2 SMNVEV (reference sequence). V lost 1 base to trimming and J lost 0 bases; unmatched junction nucleotides: 6. CDR3 DNA sequence: TGTGCCAGCAGTTTATTTGGGACTAGCGGGGGGGGGAGCTCCTACAATGAGCAGTTCTTC. Translation: CASSLFGTSGGGSSYNEQFF.